This T cell receptor (beta chain) came from a study of control samples from healthy donors and cancer patients. CDR1 and CDR2 (germline): MGHRA, YSYEKL. CDR3 length: 14 amino acids. Trimming removed 1 base at V and 6 bases at J, with 9 bases between. Sequencing used immunoSEQ multiplex PCR; TCRdb keeps in-frame clones, though not all of them. The repertoire consists of some 220,000 clones, with 85% to 95% occurring once and the leading ten covering about 1.6%. The rearrangement uses TRBV4-1 and TRBJ2-2; no firm D call. This clonotype was sampled from a man aged 45-65 years in good health. The sequenced sample consisted of blood. The CDR3 nucleotides read TGCGCCAGCAGCCAAGTCCCCGGAGCCGGGGAGCTGTTTTTT. This codes for CASSQVPGAGELFF.